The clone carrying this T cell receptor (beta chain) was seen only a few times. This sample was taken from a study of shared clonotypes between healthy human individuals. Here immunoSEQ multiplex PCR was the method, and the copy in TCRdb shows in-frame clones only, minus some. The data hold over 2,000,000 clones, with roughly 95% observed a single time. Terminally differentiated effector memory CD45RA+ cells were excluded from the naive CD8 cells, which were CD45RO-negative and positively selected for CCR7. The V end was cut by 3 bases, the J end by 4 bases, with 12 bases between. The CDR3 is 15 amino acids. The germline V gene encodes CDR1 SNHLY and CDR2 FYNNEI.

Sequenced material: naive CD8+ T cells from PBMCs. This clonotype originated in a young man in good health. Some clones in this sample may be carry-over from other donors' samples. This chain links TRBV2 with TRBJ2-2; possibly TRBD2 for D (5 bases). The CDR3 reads CASSEEAFRTGELFF. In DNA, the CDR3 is TGTGCCAGCAGTGAGGAGGCGTTCCGCACCGGGGAGCTGTTTTTT.